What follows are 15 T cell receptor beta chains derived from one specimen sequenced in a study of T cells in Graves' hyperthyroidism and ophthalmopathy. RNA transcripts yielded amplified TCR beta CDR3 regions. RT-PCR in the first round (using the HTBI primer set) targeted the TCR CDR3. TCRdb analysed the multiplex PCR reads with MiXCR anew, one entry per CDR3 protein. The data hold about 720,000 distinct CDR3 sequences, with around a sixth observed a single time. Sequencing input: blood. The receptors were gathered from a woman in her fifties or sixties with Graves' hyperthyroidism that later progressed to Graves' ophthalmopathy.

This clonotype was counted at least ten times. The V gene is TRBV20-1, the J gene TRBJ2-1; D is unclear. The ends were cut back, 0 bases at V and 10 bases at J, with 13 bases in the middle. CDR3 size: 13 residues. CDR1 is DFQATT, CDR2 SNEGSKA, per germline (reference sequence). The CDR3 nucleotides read TGCAGTGCTAGAGATGAAAGGATTCGGGAGCAGTTCTTC. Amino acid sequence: CSARDERIREQFF.

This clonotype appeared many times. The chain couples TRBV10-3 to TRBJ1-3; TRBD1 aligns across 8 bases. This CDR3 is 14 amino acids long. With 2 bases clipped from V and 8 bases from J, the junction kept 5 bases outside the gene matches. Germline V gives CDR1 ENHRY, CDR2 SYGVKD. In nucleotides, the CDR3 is TGTGCCATCAGTGAGCAGACAGGGGCCCACACCATATATTTT. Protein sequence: CAISEQTGAHTIYF.

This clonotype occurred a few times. The CDR3 reads CASRRRRNRVTQETQYF. The CDR3 DNA follows: TGTGCCAGCAGGAGACGGCGAAACCGGGTCACCCAAGAGACCCAGTACTTC. The chain uses TRBV3-1 and TRBJ2-5; unclear D gene. The V and J ends lost 6 bases and 1 base respectively, with 21 bases between them. Per germline, CDR1 LGHDT and CDR2 YNNKEL (reference sequence). The CDR3 has 17 amino acids.

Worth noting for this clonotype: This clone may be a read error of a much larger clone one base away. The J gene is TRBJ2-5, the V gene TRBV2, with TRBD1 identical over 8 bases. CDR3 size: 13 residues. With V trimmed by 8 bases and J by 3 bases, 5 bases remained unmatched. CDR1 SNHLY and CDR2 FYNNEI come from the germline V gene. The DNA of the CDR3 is TGTGCCAGCGGCTGGACAGGGAAAGAGACCCAGTACTTC. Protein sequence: CASGWTGKETQYF.

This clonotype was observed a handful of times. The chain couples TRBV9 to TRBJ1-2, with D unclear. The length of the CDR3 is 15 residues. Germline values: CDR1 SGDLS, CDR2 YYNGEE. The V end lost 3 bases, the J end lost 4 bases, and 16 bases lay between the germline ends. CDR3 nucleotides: TGTGCCAGCAGCGCTTCAATTGAAGGAGGCTATGGCTACACCTTC. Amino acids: CASSASIEGGYGYTF.

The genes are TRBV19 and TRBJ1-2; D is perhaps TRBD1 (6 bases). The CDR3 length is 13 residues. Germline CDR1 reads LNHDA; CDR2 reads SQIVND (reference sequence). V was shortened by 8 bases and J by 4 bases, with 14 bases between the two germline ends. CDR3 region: CASEDSLSYGYTF. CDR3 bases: TGTGCCAGTGAGGACAGCCTGTCCTATGGCTACACCTTC.

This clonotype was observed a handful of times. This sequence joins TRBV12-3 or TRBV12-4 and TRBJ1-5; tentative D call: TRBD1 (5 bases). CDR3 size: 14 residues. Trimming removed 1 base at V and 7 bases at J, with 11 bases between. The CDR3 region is CASSLGVRGQPQHF. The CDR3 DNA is TGTGCCAGCAGTTTAGGGGTCCGGGGCCAGCCCCAGCATTTT.

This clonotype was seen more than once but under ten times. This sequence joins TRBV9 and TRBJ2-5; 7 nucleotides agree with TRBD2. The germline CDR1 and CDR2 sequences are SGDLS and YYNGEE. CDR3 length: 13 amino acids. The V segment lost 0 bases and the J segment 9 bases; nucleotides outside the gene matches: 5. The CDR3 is CASSVDLGGSQYF. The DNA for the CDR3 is TGTGCCAGCAGCGTAGATCTCGGGGGGTCCCAGTACTTC.

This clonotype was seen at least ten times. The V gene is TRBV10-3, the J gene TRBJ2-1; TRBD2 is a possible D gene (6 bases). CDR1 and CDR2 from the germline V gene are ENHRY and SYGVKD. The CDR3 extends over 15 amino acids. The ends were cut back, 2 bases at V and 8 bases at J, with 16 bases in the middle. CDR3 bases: TGTGCCATCAGTGAGAGCCGGGACTTGGTTTATGAGCAGTTCTTC. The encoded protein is CAISESRDLVYEQFF.

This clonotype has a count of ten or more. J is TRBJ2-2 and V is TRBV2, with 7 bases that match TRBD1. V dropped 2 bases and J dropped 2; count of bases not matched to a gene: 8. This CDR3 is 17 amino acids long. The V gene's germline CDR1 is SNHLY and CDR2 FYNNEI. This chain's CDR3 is CASSESEGTANTGELFF. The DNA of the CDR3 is TGTGCCAGCAGTGAATCAGAAGGGACAGCCAACACCGGGGAGCTGTTTTTT.

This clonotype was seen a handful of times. CDR3 nucleotides: TGTGCCAGCAGTGTCCTGGGCCCGAACACCGGGGAGCTGTTTTTT. Its translation is CASSVLGPNTGELFF. The chain joins TRBV2 to TRBJ2-2, with D unresolved. The V gene lost 4 bases and the J gene lost 0 bases, with 9 bases spanning the gap. Germline CDR1 reads SNHLY; CDR2 reads FYNNEI. The CDR3 is made up of 15 amino acids.

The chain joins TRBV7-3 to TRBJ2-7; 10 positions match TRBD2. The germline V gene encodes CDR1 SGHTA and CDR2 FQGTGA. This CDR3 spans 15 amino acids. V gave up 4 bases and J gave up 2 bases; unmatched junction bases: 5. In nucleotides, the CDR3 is TGTGCCAGCAGCTATGCTAGCGGGGGAACCTACGAGCAGTACTTC. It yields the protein CASSYASGGTYEQYF.

CDR3 region: CASSFGVITDTQYF. The CDR3 DNA follows: TGTGCCAGCAGTTTTGGGGTAATCACAGATACGCAGTATTTT. This chain uses TRBV12-3 or TRBV12-4 with TRBJ2-3; D remains unclear. The CDR3 is made up of 14 amino acids. V lost 3 bases to trimming and J lost 2 bases, with 9 bases between them.

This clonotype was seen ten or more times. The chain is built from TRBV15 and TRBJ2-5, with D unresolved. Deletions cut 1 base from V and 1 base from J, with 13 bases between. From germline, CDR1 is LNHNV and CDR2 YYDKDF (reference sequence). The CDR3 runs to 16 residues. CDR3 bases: TGTGCCACCAGCAGAGCTGGCGTGTGGCCCCAAGAGACCCAGTACTTC. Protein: CATSRAGVWPQETQYF. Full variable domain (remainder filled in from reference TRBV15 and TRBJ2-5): DAMVIQNPRYQVTQFGKPVTLSCSQTLNHNVMYWYQQKSSQAPKLLFHYYDKDFNNEADTPDNFQSRRPNTSFCFLDIRSPGLGDTAMYLCATSRAGVWPQETQYFGPGTRLLVL.

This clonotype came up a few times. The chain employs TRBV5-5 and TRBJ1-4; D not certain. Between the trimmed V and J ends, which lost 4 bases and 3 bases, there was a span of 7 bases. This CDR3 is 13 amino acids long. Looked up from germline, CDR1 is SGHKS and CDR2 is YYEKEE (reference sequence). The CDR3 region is CASSTDPNEKLFF. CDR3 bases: TGTGCCAGCAGCACAGACCCTAATGAAAAACTGTTTTTT.